The subject of this entry is one T cell receptor (beta chain). How the authors handled the data: Cell counts per sample came from amplifying reference gene primers. Measured with immunoSEQ multiplex PCR; TCRdb has only the in-frame clones, and not every one. V, J and clone size are those of that table, while D and trimming were read from the DNA. The data show about 130,000 clones, roughly 86% seen once. These data belong to a study of blood T cell repertoires in COVID-19. CDR1 is LNHNV and CDR2 is YYDKDF in the germline V gene (reference sequence). The CDR3 totals 15 residues. Trimming at V came to 5 bases and at J to 6 bases, leaving 11 bases not matched to a gene.

The chain is built from TRBV15 and TRBJ1-1; TRBD1 matches at 8 bases. The sequence was obtained from a human donor in a cohort sampled during active COVID-19. The sequenced material came from peripheral blood. CDR3 in DNA: TGTGCCACCAGCGCCCCGGGCAGGGGGCTCTCTGAAGCTTTCTTT. This encodes CATSAPGRGLSEAFF.